Presented here are 27 T cell receptor beta chains from one specimen sequenced in a study of T cells in localized non-small cell lung cancer. Produced via immunoSEQ multiplex PCR; TCRdb's table is partial and in-frame only. This table has 48,000 or so clones, 70% to 85% appearing once. The sequencing used peripheral blood, collected before any cancer treatment. The receptors originated from a man between 40 and 70 years old with stage I squamous cell lung carcinoma.

The chain recombines TRBV4-3 with TRBJ2-7; D might be TRBD2 (6 bases). The germline gives CDR1 LGHNA, CDR2 YSLEER. The CDR3 length is 15 residues. The V and J ends lost 0 bases and 2 bases respectively, with 11 bases between them. Written as DNA, the CDR3 is TGCGCCAGCAGCCAAGATAAAACGGGGGCCTACGAGCAGTACTTC. Translated: CASSQDKTGAYEQYF.

This chain links TRBV7-9 with TRBJ2-1; D unclear. CDR3 length: 12 residues. The V end was cut by 4 bases, the J end by 5 bases, with 6 bases between. Looked up from germline, CDR1 is SEHNR and CDR2 is FQNEAQ (reference sequence). The DNA of the CDR3 is TGTGCCAGCAGCTCACGGAACAATGAGCAGTTCTTC. Its translation: CASSSRNNEQFF. Using reference TRBV7-9 and TRBJ2-1 for the parts outside the CDR3, the full variable domain is DTGVSQNPRHKITKRGQNVTFRCDPISEHNRLYWYRQTLGQGPEFLTYFQNEAQLEKSRLLSDRFSAERPKGSFSTLEIQRTEQGDSAMYLCASSSRNNEQFFGPGTRLTVL.

This clone has more than one count but fewer than ten. This sequence joins TRBV11-2 and TRBJ1-1, with 7 bases that match TRBD1. Unmatched junction bases numbered 4, after V lost 5 bases and J lost 1 base. The CDR3 is 14 residues long. Germline loops: CDR1 SGHAT, CDR2 FQNNGV. The CDR3 DNA sequence: TGTGCCAGCAGCCCCCGGGACAGGAACACTGAAGCTTTCTTT. This encodes CASSPRDRNTEAFF.

This clone was seen just once. The V gene is TRBV12-5, the J gene TRBJ1-2; D not certain. The CDR3 totals 15 residues. The V and J ends lost 5 bases and 4 bases respectively, with 17 bases between them. Germline CDR1 LGHNT, CDR2 FRNRAP. The CDR3 reads CASGPSGFMGYGYTF. In DNA form, the CDR3 reads TGTGCTAGTGGTCCCTCGGGGTTCATGGGCTATGGCTACACCTTC.

V and J are TRBV18 and TRBJ2-3, with D possibly TRBD1 on 6 matching bases. The V gene's germline CDR1 is KGHSH and CDR2 LQKENI. The germline V and J ends were trimmed by 2 bases and 2 bases, with 11 bases remaining between them. This CDR3 spans 15 amino acids. CDR3 loop: CASSPFQGNTDTQYF. CDR3 in DNA: TGTGCCAGCTCACCATTCCAGGGGAACACAGATACGCAGTATTTT.

The J gene is TRBJ1-3, the V gene TRBV16, with D possibly TRBD1 on 5 matching bases. V shed 8 bases and J shed 2 bases, with 16 bases lying between them. The CDR3 runs 15 residues. Germline values: CDR1 KGHSY, CDR2 FQNENV. The DNA of the CDR3 is TGTGCCAGCGGGCCACAGGCCGGGGCTGGAAACACCATATATTTT. Translating it yields CASGPQAGAGNTIYF.

The chain uses TRBV7-9 and TRBJ2-5; 11 bases are shared with TRBD2. The CDR3 totals 15 residues. The V segment lost 4 bases and the J segment 6 bases; nucleotides outside the gene matches: 7. CDR1 and CDR2 (germline): SEHNR, FQNEAQ (reference sequence). The CDR3 region is CASSSSSGGSKTQYF. The CDR3 nucleotides are TGTGCCAGCAGCTCATCTAGCGGGGGGTCGAAGACCCAGTACTTC.

In this sample, this clone turned up a few times. This sequence joins TRBV7-9 and TRBJ2-7, with D possibly TRBD1 on 6 matching bases. CDR1 and CDR2 from the germline V gene are SEHNR and FQNEAQ (reference sequence). The CDR3 sequence is 13 residues long. Between the trimmed V and J ends, which lost 5 bases and 3 bases, there was a span of 11 bases. CDR3 coding DNA: TGTGCCAGCAGCCCGCAGGGACACTACGAGCAGTACTTC. Its protein product is CASSPQGHYEQYF.

This sequence joins TRBV5-1 and TRBJ2-3; D not certain. The germline V gene encodes CDR1 SGHRS and CDR2 YFSETQ. Trimming left V 4 bases short and J 6 bases short, with 12 bases between. This CDR3 region has 13 residues. CDR3 nucleotides: TGCGCCAGCAGCCCCCAGCCCCCGGATACGCAGTATTTT. Translated: CASSPQPPDTQYF.

V is TRBV2 and J is TRBJ1-4, with D perhaps TRBD1 (5 bases). This CDR3 is 14 amino acids long. The V gene's germline CDR1 is SNHLY and CDR2 FYNNEI. Trimming took off 7 bases at V and 6 bases at J, with 15 bases between the two ends. The CDR3 loop is CASMPGQVYEKLFF. The CDR3 region has the DNA TGTGCCAGCATGCCGGGGCAGGTGTATGAAAAACTGTTTTTT.

This clone has only one observation. The rearrangement joins TRBV6-1 to TRBJ2-3; TRBD2 matches at 7 bases. The germline CDR1 and CDR2 sequences are MNHNS and SASEGT. Unmatched junction bases numbered 12, after V lost 6 bases and J lost 6 bases. The CDR3 covers 15 residues. The CDR3 here is CASSPSGNPGDTQYF. The CDR3 bases are TGTGCCAGCAGCCCTAGCGGAAATCCCGGGGATACGCAGTATTTT.

This sequence joins TRBV10-3 and TRBJ2-1, with TRBD1 as a possible D gene (6 bases). The V end lost 4 bases, the J end lost 0 bases, and 10 bases lay between the germline ends. The CDR3 extends over 15 amino acids. The germline gives CDR1 ENHRY, CDR2 SYGVKD. CDR3 sequence (DNA): TGTGCCATCAGTGTTGGGGGCAGCTCCTACAATGAGCAGTTCTTC. Its translation is CAISVGGSSYNEQFF.

This clone was seen more than once but under ten times. The V gene is TRBV9, the J gene TRBJ1-2, with unresolved D. Germline V CDR1 and CDR2: SGDLS, YYNGEE. The CDR3 consists of 15 residues. Between the trimmed V and J ends, which lost 1 base and 1 base, there was a span of 11 bases. In DNA form, the CDR3 reads TGTGCCAGCAGCGTAACGATGCAGGATAACTATGGCTACACCTTC. Protein sequence: CASSVTMQDNYGYTF.

The rearrangement links TRBV4-2 to TRBJ1-1, with D perhaps TRBD1 (5 bases). The germline V gene has CDR1 LGHNA and CDR2 YNFKEQ. The CDR3 consists of 16 residues. Trimming stripped 0 bases from V and 4 bases from J, with 15 bases between. CDR3 coding DNA: TGTGCCAGCAGCCAAGATTCTGGAGGGGAAAGCACTGAAGCTTTCTTT. This translates into CASSQDSGGESTEAFF.

The chain combines TRBV6-5 with TRBJ1-2, with TRBD1 matching over 8 bases. With V trimmed by 7 bases and J by 8 bases, 12 bases remained unmatched. This CDR3 is built from 14 residues. CDR1 is MNHEY and CDR2 is SVGAGI in the germline V gene. The CDR3 DNA reads TGTGCCAGCATTTTAACACAGGGGGTGGGAGGCTACACCTTC. Translation gives CASILTQGVGGYTF.

This clone was observed a single time. The chain joins TRBV30 to TRBJ1-5; D possibly corresponds to TRBD1 (5 bases). Trimming left V 3 bases short and J 7 bases short, with 13 bases between. Germline V gene sequence: CDR1 GTSNPN, CDR2 SVGIG (reference sequence). This CDR3 spans 13 amino acids. The CDR3 bases are TGTGCCTGGAGCCTAGGGGAGGGACAGCCCCAGCATTTT. The encoded protein is CAWSLGEGQPQHF.

The CDR3 here is CASSPSGAVRVYGYTF. The CDR3 DNA reads TGTGCCAGCAGTCCTAGTGGGGCAGTAAGGGTCTATGGCTACACCTTC. The chain links TRBV7-2 to TRBJ1-2; tentatively, D is TRBD1 (5 bases). Germline loops: CDR1 SGHTA, CDR2 FQGNSA. There are 16 residues in the CDR3. Trimming pared 6 bases from V and 4 bases from J, leaving 21 bases between.

This clone was counted between two and nine times. The chain couples TRBV27 to TRBJ2-5, with a tentative D call TRBD1 (6 bases). The CDR3 loop spans 13 amino acids. Germline V gene sequence: CDR1 MNHEY, CDR2 SMNVEV (reference sequence). Trimming removed 3 bases from V and 5 bases from J, with 10 bases in between. The CDR3 sequence: CASSLGARETQYF. CDR3 in DNA: TGTGCCAGCAGTTTGGGGGCTCGGGAGACCCAGTACTTC.

This clone was seen more than once but under ten times. The chain carries TRBV13 and TRBJ2-7; 9 nucleotides line up with TRBD1. After removal of 5 bases from V and 2 bases from J, the junction contained 7 bases not matched to a gene. The CDR3 is made up of 15 amino acids. Per germline, CDR1 PRHDT and CDR2 FYEKMQ (reference sequence). CDR3 nucleotide sequence: TGTGCCAGCAGCCCGGGTCGGACAGGGGCCTACGAGCAGTACTTC. Its translation is CASSPGRTGAYEQYF.

The rearrangement joins TRBV7-9 to TRBJ1-1, with D unresolved. Between the trimmed V and J ends, which lost 2 bases and 4 bases, there was a span of 11 bases. Germline CDR1 and CDR2: SEHNR and FQNEAQ (reference sequence). The CDR3 contains 14 residues. Here the CDR3 reads CASSLPGLGTEAFF. CDR3 coding DNA: TGTGCCAGCAGCTTACCTGGGTTGGGCACTGAAGCTTTCTTT. The full variable domain, its missing parts supplied by reference TRBV7-9 and TRBJ1-1, is DTGVSQNPRHKITKRGQNVTFRCDPISEHNRLYWYRQTLGQGPEFLTYFQNEAQLEKSRLLSDRFSAERPKGSFSTLEIQRTEQGDSAMYLCASSLPGLGTEAFFGQGTRLTVV.

The chain joins TRBV11-3 to TRBJ1-6, with D perhaps TRBD1 (6 bases). The germline CDR1 and CDR2 sequences are SGHNT and YENEEA. V lost 5 bases to trimming and J lost 10 bases, with 15 bases between them. The CDR3 has 14 residues. CDR3 protein: CASSTHGGGSPLHF. CDR3 coding DNA: TGTGCCAGCAGCACGCACGGGGGCGGCTCACCCCTCCACTTT.

The rearrangement uses TRBV6-5 and TRBJ2-2; tentative D call: TRBD1 (6 bases). Germline CDR1 is MNHEY and CDR2 is SVGAGI. The V gene lost 5 bases and the J gene lost 1 base, with 11 bases spanning the gap. This CDR3 has 15 residues. This CDR3 is CASSASTGNTGELFF. DNA for the CDR3: TGTGCCAGCAGTGCCTCGACAGGGAACACCGGGGAGCTGTTTTTT.

The CDR3 protein is CASSDESGNPDTQYF. CDR3 nucleotides: TGTGCCAGCAGTGACGAGTCGGGGAACCCAGATACGCAGTATTTT. The rearrangement uses TRBV6-4 and TRBJ2-3, with a weak D call TRBD2 (5 bases). Trimming cost V 2 bases and J 4 bases, with 13 bases left between them. The germline V gene encodes CDR1 MRHNA and CDR2 SNTAGT. The CDR3 length is 15 residues.

V is TRBV18 and J is TRBJ2-7; 9 bases line up with TRBD2. The CDR3 is made up of 15 amino acids. In germline, CDR1 is KGHSH, CDR2 LQKENI. V shed 0 bases, J shed 7 bases, and the junction held 7 bases outside the gene matches. The CDR3 DNA reads TGTGCCAGCTCACCACCGGCTAGCGGGGCACCTGAGCAGTACTTC. This gives the protein CASSPPASGAPEQYF.

The chain combines TRBV7-9 with TRBJ1-6, with D possibly matching TRBD1 (5 bases). The V gene lost 0 bases and the J gene lost 11 bases, with 14 bases spanning the gap. This CDR3 has 15 residues. CDR1 is SEHNR, CDR2 FQNEAQ, per germline (reference sequence). This chain's CDR3 is CASSLAGGRVTPLHF. CDR3 nucleotide sequence: TGTGCCAGCAGCTTAGCGGGCGGCAGGGTTACACCCCTCCACTTT.

The gene calls are TRBV5-1 and TRBJ2-2; no reliable D call. This CDR3 has 14 residues. Trimming stripped 3 bases from V and 6 bases from J, with 12 bases between. The germline V gene has CDR1 SGHRS and CDR2 YFSETQ. CDR3: CASSWQRSAGELFF. The DNA for the CDR3 is TGCGCCAGCAGCTGGCAAAGGTCGGCCGGGGAGCTGTTTTTT.

The rearrangement joins TRBV6-5 to TRBJ1-5, with D possibly matching TRBD1 (5 bases). The germline V and J ends were trimmed by 7 bases and 4 bases, with 11 bases remaining between them. The CDR3 loop spans 13 amino acids. CDR1 MNHEY and CDR2 SVGAGI come from the germline V gene. The DNA for the CDR3 is TGTGCCAGCACCGACGGGGGGAATCAGCCCCAGCATTTT. This gives the protein CASTDGGNQPQHF.